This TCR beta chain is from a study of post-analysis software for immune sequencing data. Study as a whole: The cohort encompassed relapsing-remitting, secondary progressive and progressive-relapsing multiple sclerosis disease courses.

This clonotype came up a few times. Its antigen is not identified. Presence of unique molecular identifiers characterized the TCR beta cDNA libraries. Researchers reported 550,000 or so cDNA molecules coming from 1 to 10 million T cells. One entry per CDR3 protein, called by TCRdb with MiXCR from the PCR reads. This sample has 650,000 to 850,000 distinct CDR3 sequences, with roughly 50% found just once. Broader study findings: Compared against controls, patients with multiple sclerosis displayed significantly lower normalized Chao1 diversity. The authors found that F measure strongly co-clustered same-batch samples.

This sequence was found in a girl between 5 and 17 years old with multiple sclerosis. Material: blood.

CDR3 in amino acids: CSVWDHTDTQYF. The CDR3 DNA sequence: TGCAGCGTTTGGGACCACACAGATACGCAGTATTTT. V is TRBV29-1 and J is TRBJ2-3; D may be TRBD1 or TRBD2 (5 bases each). The V end lost 5 bases, the J end lost 2 bases, and 8 bases lay between the germline ends. From germline, CDR1 is SQVTM and CDR2 ANQGSEA. This CDR3 spans 12 amino acids.